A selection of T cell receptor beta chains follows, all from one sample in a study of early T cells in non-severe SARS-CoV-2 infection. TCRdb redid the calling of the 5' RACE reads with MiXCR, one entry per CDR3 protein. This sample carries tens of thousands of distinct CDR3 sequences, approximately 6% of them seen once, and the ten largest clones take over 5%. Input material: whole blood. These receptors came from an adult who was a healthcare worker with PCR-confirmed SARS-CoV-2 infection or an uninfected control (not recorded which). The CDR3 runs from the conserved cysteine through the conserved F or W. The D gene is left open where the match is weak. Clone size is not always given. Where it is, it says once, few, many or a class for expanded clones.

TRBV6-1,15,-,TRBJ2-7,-,CASSSNRGGDYEQYF,TGTGCCAGCAGTTCTAACAGGGGGGGAGACTACGAGCAGTACTTC
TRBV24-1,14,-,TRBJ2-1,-,CATSFNRLADEQFF,TGTGCCACCAGTTTCAACCGTCTGGCTGATGAGCAGTTCTTC
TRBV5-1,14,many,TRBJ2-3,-,CASSWARGTDTQYF,TGCGCCAGCAGCTGGGCCCGGGGGACAGATACGCAGTATTTT
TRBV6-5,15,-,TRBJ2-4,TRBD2,CASSPGGGSKNIQYF,TGTGCCAGCAGTCCGGGAGGAGGGAGCAAAAACATTCAGTACTTC
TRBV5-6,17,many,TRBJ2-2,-,CASSWGPGGANTGELFF,TGTGCCAGCAGCTGGGGACCCGGAGGGGCGAACACCGGGGAGCTGTTTTTT
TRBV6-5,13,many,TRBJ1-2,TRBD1,CASSYGQGRGYTF,TGTGCCAGCAGCTACGGACAGGGAAGGGGCTACACCTTC
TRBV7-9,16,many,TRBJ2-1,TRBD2,CASSIQAGFGVSEQFF,TGTGCCAGCAGCATACAAGCGGGGTTTGGGGTTAGTGAGCAGTTCTTC
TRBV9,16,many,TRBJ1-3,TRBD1,CASSVDAGGTGNTIYF,TGTGCCAGCAGCGTAGACGCAGGGGGCACTGGAAACACCATATATTTT
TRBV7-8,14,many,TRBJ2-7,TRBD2,CASSLGTSGREQYF,TGTGCCAGCAGCTTAGGGACTAGCGGGCGCGAGCAGTACTTC
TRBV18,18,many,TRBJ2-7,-,CASSPERGPYPPGYEQYF,TGTGCCAGCTCACCGGAGAGGGGCCCCTATCCTCCGGGGTACGAGCAGTACTTC
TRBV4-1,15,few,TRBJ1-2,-,CASSQDRTYPYGYTF,TGCGCCAGCAGCCAAGATAGGACATACCCCTATGGCTACACCTTC
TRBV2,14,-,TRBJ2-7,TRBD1,CASPGQVRPYEQYF,TGTGCCAGCCCAGGACAGGTCAGGCCCTACGAGCAGTACTTC
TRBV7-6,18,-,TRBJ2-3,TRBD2,CASSFLWGAGDGTDTQYF,TGTGCCAGCAGCTTCCTCTGGGGTGCGGGAGACGGCACAGATACGCAGTATTTT
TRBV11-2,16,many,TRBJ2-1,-,CASSLAGQGKPGEQFF,TGTGCCAGCAGCTTAGCTGGTCAGGGGAAACCGGGTGAGCAGTTCTTC
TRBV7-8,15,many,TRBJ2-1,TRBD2,CASRIREAGSGEQFF,TGTGCCAGCAGAATTCGGGAGGCCGGTTCAGGTGAGCAGTTCTTC
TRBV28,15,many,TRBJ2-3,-,CASSLRGDHTDTQYF,TGTGCCAGCAGTTTACGAGGGGACCACACAGATACGCAGTATTTT
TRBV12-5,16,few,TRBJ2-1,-,CASGLSGGLSYNEQFF,TGTGCTAGTGGTCTCAGTGGCGGATTATCCTACAATGAGCAGTTCTTC
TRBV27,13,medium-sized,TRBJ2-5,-,CASSSIGLETQYF,TGTGCCAGCAGTTCCATTGGTCTGGAGACCCAGTACTTC
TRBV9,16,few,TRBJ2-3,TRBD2,CASSVLNGVAGDTQYF,TGTGCCAGCAGCGTACTCAATGGGGTAGCGGGAGATACGCAGTATTTT
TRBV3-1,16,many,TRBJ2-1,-,CASSPAPLAGNVGQFF,TGTGCCAGCAGCCCAGCCCCCCTGGCGGGGAACGTGGGGCAGTTCTTC
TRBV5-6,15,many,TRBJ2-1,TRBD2,CASSRTGLADNEQFF,TGTGCCAGCAGCCGCACAGGACTAGCGGACAATGAGCAGTTCTTC
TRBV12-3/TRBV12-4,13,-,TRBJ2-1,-,CASTSGRVVGPFF,TGTGCCAGCACCTCCGGAAGGGTTGTGGGTCCGTTCTTC
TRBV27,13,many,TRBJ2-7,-,CASSSAAPYEQYF,TGTGCCAGCAGTTCCGCCGCCCCCTACGAGCAGTACTTC
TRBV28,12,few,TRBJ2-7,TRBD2,CASSPAGSWQYF,TGTGCCAGCAGCCCAGCGGGGAGCTGGCAGTACTTC
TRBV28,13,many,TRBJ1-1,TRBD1,CASSFDRDTEAFF,TGTGCCAGCAGTTTTGACAGGGATACTGAAGCTTTCTTT
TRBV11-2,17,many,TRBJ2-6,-,CASSSLRGFSGANVLTF,TGTGCCAGCAGCTCCCTGCGGGGTTTCTCTGGGGCCAACGTCCTGACTTTC
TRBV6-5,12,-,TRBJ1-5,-,CASNRVGQPQHF,TGTGCCAGCAACAGGGTAGGTCAGCCCCAGCATTTT
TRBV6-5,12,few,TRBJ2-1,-,CASKGQDNEQFF,TGTGCCAGCAAAGGCCAGGACAATGAGCAGTTCTTC
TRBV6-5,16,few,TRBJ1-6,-,CASRRGRVGNNSPLHF,TGTGCCAGCAGGAGGGGCAGGGTCGGCAATAATTCACCCCTCCACTTT